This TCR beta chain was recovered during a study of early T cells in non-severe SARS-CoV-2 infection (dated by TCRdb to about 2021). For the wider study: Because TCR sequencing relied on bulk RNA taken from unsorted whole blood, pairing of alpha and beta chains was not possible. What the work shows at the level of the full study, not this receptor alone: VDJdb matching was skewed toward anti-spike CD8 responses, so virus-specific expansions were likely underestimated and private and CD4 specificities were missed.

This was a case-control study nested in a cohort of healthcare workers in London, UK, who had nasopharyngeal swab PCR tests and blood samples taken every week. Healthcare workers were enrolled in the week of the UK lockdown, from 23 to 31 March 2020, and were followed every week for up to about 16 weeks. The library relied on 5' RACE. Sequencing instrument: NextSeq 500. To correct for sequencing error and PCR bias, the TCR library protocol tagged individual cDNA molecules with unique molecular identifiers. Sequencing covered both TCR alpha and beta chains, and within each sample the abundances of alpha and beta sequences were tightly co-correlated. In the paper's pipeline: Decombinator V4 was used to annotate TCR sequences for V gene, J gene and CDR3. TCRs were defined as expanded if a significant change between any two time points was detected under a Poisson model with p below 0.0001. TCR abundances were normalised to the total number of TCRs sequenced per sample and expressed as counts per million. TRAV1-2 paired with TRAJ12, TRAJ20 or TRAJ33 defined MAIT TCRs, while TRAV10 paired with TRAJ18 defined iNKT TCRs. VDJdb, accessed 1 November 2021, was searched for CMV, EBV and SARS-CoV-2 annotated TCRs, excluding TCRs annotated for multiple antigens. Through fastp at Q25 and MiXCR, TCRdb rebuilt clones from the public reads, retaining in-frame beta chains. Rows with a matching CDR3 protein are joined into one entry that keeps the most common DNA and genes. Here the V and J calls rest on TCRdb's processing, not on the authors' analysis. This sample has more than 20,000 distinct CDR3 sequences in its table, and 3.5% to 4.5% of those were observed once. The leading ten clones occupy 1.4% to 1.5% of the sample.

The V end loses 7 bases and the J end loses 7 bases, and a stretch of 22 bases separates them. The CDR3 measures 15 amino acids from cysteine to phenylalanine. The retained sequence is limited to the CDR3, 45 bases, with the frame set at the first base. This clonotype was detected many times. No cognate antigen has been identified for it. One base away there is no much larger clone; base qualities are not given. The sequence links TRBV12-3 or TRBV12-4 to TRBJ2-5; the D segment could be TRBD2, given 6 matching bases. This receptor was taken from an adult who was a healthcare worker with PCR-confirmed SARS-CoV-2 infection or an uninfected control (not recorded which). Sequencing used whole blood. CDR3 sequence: CASTAVRGGSGTQYF. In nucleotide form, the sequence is TGTGCCAGCACCGCAGTGCGGGGTGGCTCTGGGACCCAGTACTTC.